Shown below are 6 T cell receptor beta chains from a single sample sequenced in a study of T cells after yellow fever vaccination. MiXCR was run by TCRdb on the 5' RACE reads, yielding one entry per CDR3 protein. The table has approximately 130,000 distinct CDR3 sequences, around 15% seen once. The starting material was CD8+ T cells sorted from PBMCs, obtained 5 days after the yellow fever booster vaccination. Source of these receptors: a man aged 18 to 30 who received the YFV17D yellow fever vaccine.

V is TRBV4-1 and J is TRBJ2-1, with TRBD1 matching 12 bases. The V segment lost 1 base and the J segment 9 bases; nucleotides outside the gene matches: 7. The CDR3 is made up of 16 amino acids. Germline-derived CDR1 and CDR2 are MGHRA and YSYEKL. The CDR3 region is CASSQAFGTGGGEQFF. CDR3 coding DNA: TGCGCCAGCAGCCAAGCTTTTGGGACAGGGGGCGGTGAGCAGTTCTTC.

In this sample, this clonotype turned up a few times. The chain recombines TRBV29-1 with TRBJ2-1, with D unclear. The CDR3 has 14 amino acids. Germline lookup yields CDR1 SQVTM and CDR2 ANQGSEA. Trimming left V 0 bases short and J 10 bases short, with 16 bases between. This CDR3 reads CSVEDRASLPEQFF. The DNA for the CDR3 is TGCAGCGTTGAAGATCGGGCTAGTCTCCCCGAGCAGTTCTTC.

This clonotype was detected only a few times. This chain connects TRBV7-6 to TRBJ2-1, with 7 bases fitting TRBD2. J lost 8 bases, V lost 3 bases, and 4 bases had no gene match. Germline V gene sequence: CDR1 SGHVS, CDR2 FNYEAQ. This CDR3 region has 13 residues. CDR3 in DNA: TGTGCCAGCAGCTTCTTTGCGGGGGATGAGCAGTTCTTC. Its translation: CASSFFAGDEQFF.

V is TRBV6-6 and J is TRBJ2-7, with 13 bases that match TRBD2. CDR1 is MNHNY and CDR2 is SVGAGI in the germline V gene (reference sequence). The CDR3 contains 15 residues. V gave up 5 bases and J gave up 5 bases; unmatched junction bases: 6. The CDR3 DNA sequence: TGTGCCAGCAGTAGGACTAGCGGGGGATATGACGAGCAGTACTTC. Protein: CASSRTSGGYDEQYF.

This chain uses TRBV12-3 or TRBV12-4 with TRBJ1-2; the match to TRBD1 covers 9 bases. This CDR3 comprises 16 residues. With V trimmed by 10 bases and J by 8 bases, 20 bases remained unmatched. Written as DNA, the CDR3 is TGTGCCATCTCCCGGGACAGGGATGGTTTTTTGAGGGGCTACACCTTC. As protein: CAISRDRDGFLRGYTF.

J is TRBJ2-5 and V is TRBV7-9, with D uncertain. This CDR3 has 15 residues. Per the germline V gene, CDR1 is SEHNR and CDR2 is FQNEAQ (reference sequence). Trimming shortened V by 2 bases and J by 0 bases, and 10 bases separated the two germline ends. The CDR3 DNA follows: TGTGCCAGCAGCTTAACTGGAGCGAACCAAGAGACCCAGTACTTC. This encodes CASSLTGANQETQYF. Together with reference TRBV7-9 and TRBJ2-5, the CDR3 gives the full variable domain: DTGVSQNPRHKITKRGQNVTFRCDPISEHNRLYWYRQTLGQGPEFLTYFQNEAQLEKSRLLSDRFSAERPKGSFSTLEIQRTEQGDSAMYLCASSLTGANQETQYFGPGTRLLVL.